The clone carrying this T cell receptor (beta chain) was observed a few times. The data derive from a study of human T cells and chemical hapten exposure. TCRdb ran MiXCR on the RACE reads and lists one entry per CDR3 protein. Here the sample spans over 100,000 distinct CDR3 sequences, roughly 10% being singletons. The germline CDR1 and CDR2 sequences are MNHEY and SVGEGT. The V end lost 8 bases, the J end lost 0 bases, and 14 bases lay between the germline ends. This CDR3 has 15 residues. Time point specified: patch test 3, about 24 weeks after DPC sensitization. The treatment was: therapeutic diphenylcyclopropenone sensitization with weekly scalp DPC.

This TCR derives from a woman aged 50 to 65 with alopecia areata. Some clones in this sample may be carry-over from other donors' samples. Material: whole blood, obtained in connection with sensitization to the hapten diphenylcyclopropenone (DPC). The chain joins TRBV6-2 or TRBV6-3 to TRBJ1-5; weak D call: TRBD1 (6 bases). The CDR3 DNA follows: TGTGCCAGCTCCGGGACACTTTATAGCAATCAGCCCCAGCATTTT. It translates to CASSGTLYSNQPQHF.